Detailed here is one T cell receptor beta chain. Its antigen is as yet unknown. This record comes from a study of T cell repertoires in cytomegalovirus infection. Across the study: It was the public TCR beta signatures that indicated both CMV infection and matching HLA type.

TCRdb itself ran the reads through MiXCR, one entry per CDR3 protein. The sample carries under 150,000 distinct CDR3 sequences, under 30% recorded once. Study results and caveats: In two of eight donors, the top clonotype was HLA-C-restricted CMV-specific.

The CDR3 length is 17 residues. Germline values: CDR1 LGHNA, CDR2 YSLEER. J was trimmed by 8 bases and V by 2 bases; bases with no gene match: 10. J is TRBJ1-4 and V is TRBV4-3, with TRBD1 matching over 11 bases. Sequencing was performed on PBMCs, sequenced either directly or after in vitro stimulation (not recorded which). The receptor comes from a human donor in good health (CMV status not recorded). Some clones in this sample may be carry-over from other donors' samples. CDR3 region: CASSQKNPGTGGEKLFF. The CDR3, as DNA: TGCGCCAGCAGCCAAAAAAACCCCGGGACAGGGGGGGAAAAACTGTTTTTT.